Described below is a single T cell receptor beta chain sequence and its context. Its antigen is currently unknown. Data came from immunoSEQ multiplex PCR; TCRdb stores just in-frame clones and leaves some out. The table has tens of thousands of clones, more than 70% seen once; the top ten hold about 29%. The source of the sample is a study of lymphopenia after photon versus proton radiotherapy. Study-level results: Photon-treated patients lost naive T cells and TCR diversity; proton-treated stayed stable. In patients who died, overall survival fell as post-nadir TCR diversity dropped more. Authors raise, but do not show, better survival with proton therapy. Oligoclonal CD8+ Temra expansion after nadir drove photon patients' diversity drop.

Germline values: CDR1 SEHNR, CDR2 FQNEAQ (reference sequence). V was clipped by 5 bases and J by 5 bases, with 16 bases between them. This CDR3 is built from 15 residues. The J gene is TRBJ2-1, the V gene TRBV7-9; D is undetermined. Material: peripheral blood, obtained from a patient treated with photon-based radiotherapy. The receptor comes from a man over 45 with gastric cancer. CDR3 sequence reads: CASSLGRKADNEQFF. In nucleotides, the CDR3 is TGTGCCAGCAGCCTCGGACGCAAGGCGGACAATGAGCAGTTCTTC. The full variable domain, rest sourced from reference TRBV7-9 and TRBJ2-1, is DTGVSQNPRHKITKRGQNVTFRCDPISEHNRLYWYRQTLGQGPEFLTYFQNEAQLEKSRLLSDRFSAERPKGSFSTLEIQRTEQGDSAMYLCASSLGRKADNEQFFGPGTRLTVL.